Only one count was recorded for the clone carrying this TCR beta chain. As originally analysed: From reference gene primer amplification, estimates of nucleated cell counts were derived. Measured with immunoSEQ multiplex PCR; TCRdb has only the in-frame clones, and not every one. The V and J calls and clone size were taken over from that table, and D and trimming were inferred from the DNA. The data show around 300,000 clones, just under 85% seen once. This entry comes from a study of blood T cell repertoires in COVID-19. Study in general: Acute and convalescent COVID-19 samples came from the United States, Italy and Spain.

The CDR3 has 14 amino acids. Trimming cost V 6 bases and J 3 bases; bases outside gene matches: 4. Germline lookup yields CDR1 SGHAT and CDR2 FQNNGV. The TCR comes from a woman in her 50s with active or convalescent COVID-19. The sample consisted of peripheral blood. The chain uses TRBV11-2 and TRBJ2-5; 10 positions match TRBD1. The CDR3 bases are TGTGCCAGCAGTCAGACAGGGGGCGAAGAGACCCAGTACTTC. The encoded protein is CASSQTGGEETQYF. Full variable domain (rest looked up from reference TRBV11-2 and TRBJ2-5): EAGVAQSPRYKIIEKRQSVAFWCNPISGHATLYWYQQILGQGPKLLIQFQNNGVVDDSQLPKDRFSAERLKGVDSTLKIQPAKLEDSAVYLCASSQTGGEETQYFGPGTRLLVL.